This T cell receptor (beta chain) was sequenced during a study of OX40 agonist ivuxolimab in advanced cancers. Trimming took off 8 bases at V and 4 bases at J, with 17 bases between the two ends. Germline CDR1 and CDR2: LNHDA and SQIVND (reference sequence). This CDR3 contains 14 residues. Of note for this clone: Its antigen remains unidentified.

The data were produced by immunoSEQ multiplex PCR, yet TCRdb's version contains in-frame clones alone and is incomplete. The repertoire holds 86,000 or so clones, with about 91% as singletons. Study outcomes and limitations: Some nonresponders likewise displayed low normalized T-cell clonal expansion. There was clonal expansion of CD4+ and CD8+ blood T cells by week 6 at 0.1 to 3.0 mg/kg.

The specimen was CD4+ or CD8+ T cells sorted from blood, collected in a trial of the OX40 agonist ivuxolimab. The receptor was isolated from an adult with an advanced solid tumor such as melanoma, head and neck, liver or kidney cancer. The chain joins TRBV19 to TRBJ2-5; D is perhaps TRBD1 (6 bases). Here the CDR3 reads CASLTGGLGETQYF. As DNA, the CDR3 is TGTGCCAGTCTGACAGGTGGGTTAGGAGAGACCCAGTACTTC.